Shown below are 21 T cell receptor beta chains from a single sample sequenced in a study of T cells after yellow fever vaccination. TCRdb fed the 5' RACE reads into MiXCR, producing one record per CDR3 protein. Of around 150,000 distinct CDR3 sequences listed, 6% to 7.5% are singletons. This specimen consisted of CD4+ T cells sorted from PBMCs, obtained more than 4 days after the first yellow fever vaccination. The receptor source for this set is a man in his late teens or twenties who received the YFV17D yellow fever vaccine.

Only a few counts were recorded for this clonotype. The V and J genes are TRBV19 and TRBJ2-7; no clear D gene. Trimming pared 1 base from V and 0 bases from J, leaving 7 bases between. The germline CDR1 and CDR2 sequences are LNHDA and SQIVND (reference sequence). The CDR3 loop spans 14 amino acids. The CDR3, as DNA: TGTGCCAGTAGTATAGGCGGAGTCTCCTACGAGCAGTACTTC. Translated, it gives CASSIGGVSYEQYF. Looking up the rest from reference TRBV19 and TRBJ2-7 gives the full variable domain: DGGITQSPKYLFRKEGQNVTLSCEQNLNHDAMYWYRQDPGQGLRLIYYSQIVNDFQKGDIAEGYSVSREKKESFPLTVTSAQKNPTAFYLCASSIGGVSYEQYFGPGTRLTVT.

This clonotype was picked up many times. The chain is built from TRBV6-1 and TRBJ2-3, with D perhaps matching TRBD1 or TRBD2 (5 bases each). Per the germline V gene, CDR1 is MNHNS and CDR2 is SASEGT. CDR3 length: 14 amino acids. Trimming took off 0 bases at V and 6 bases at J, with 10 bases between the two ends. The CDR3 DNA reads TGTGCCAGCAGTGAAGCGCTAGGGGACGATACGCAGTATTTT. This encodes CASSEALGDDTQYF.

This clonotype was seen a few times. The chain joins TRBV29-1 to TRBJ1-2, with D unresolved. The CDR3 is 13 residues long. In germline, CDR1 is SQVTM, CDR2 ANQGSEA. The CDR3 DNA reads TGCACCATATCCGTGGCCAGCCATACCCGCTACACCTTC. Its translation: CTISVASHTRYTF.

This clonotype was seen many times. The rearrangement joins TRBV12-3 or TRBV12-4 to TRBJ2-1, with no clear D. V was shortened by 3 bases and J by 5 bases, with 11 bases between the two germline ends. This CDR3 spans 14 amino acids. Here the CDR3 DNA reads TGTGCCAGCAGTTTCTTCGGCAGTAACAATGAGCAGTTCTTC. Amino acid sequence: CASSFFGSNNEQFF.

This clonotype came up a few times. The chain employs TRBV2 and TRBJ1-2; 8 bases match TRBD1. This CDR3 spans 14 amino acids. The germline gives CDR1 SNHLY, CDR2 FYNNEI. J was trimmed by 8 bases and V by 6 bases; bases with no gene match: 11. CDR3 in amino acids: CASSQNQGARGYTF. The CDR3 DNA reads TGTGCCAGCAGCCAGAACCAGGGGGCTCGGGGCTACACCTTC.

In its sample, this clonotype was seen many times. The chain joins TRBV12-3 or TRBV12-4 to TRBJ2-5; D call uncertain. This CDR3 spans 14 amino acids. The ends were cut back, 2 bases at V and 2 bases at J, with 9 bases in the middle. The CDR3 protein is CASSLNWIQETQYF. CDR3 coding DNA: TGTGCCAGCAGTTTAAACTGGATACAAGAGACCCAGTACTTC.

This clonotype has a count of ten or more. The rearrangement links TRBV12-3 or TRBV12-4 to TRBJ2-7; D might be TRBD2 (5 bases). This CDR3 contains 17 residues. Trimming left V 5 bases short and J 4 bases short, with 24 bases between. For the CDR3, the DNA is TGTGCCAGCAGTCTCAAACCCGGATGGACTGAATCGTACGAGCAGTACTTC. It encodes CASSLKPGWTESYEQYF.

This clonotype appeared many times. The gene calls are TRBV7-9 and TRBJ1-1; perhaps TRBD1 as D (5 bases). Germline V lookup: CDR1 SEHNR, CDR2 FQNEAQ (reference sequence). V lost 3 bases to trimming and J lost 4 bases, with 12 bases between them. This CDR3 is 14 amino acids long. CDR3 nucleotides: TGTGCCAGCAGCTTGCCCAGGGATGGCACTGAAGCTTTCTTT. Its protein product is CASSLPRDGTEAFF.

V is TRBV6-2 or TRBV6-3 and J is TRBJ2-5; D is unresolved. Germline V gene lookup returns CDR1 MNHEY and CDR2 SVGEGT. The CDR3 runs to 11 residues. Trimming removed 6 bases from V and 5 bases from J, with 7 bases in between. For the CDR3, the DNA is TGTGCCAGCAGCCCCTCGGAGACCCAGTACTTC. This sequence encodes CASSPSETQYF.

This clonotype was observed at least ten times. The chain joins TRBV6-2 or TRBV6-3 to TRBJ1-1; D remains ambiguous. Germline V gives CDR1 MNHEY, CDR2 SVGEGT. The CDR3 extends over 12 amino acids. V was trimmed by 6 bases and J by 0 bases, leaving 5 bases between them. The CDR3 loop reads CASRTVNTEAFF. For the CDR3, the DNA is TGTGCCAGCAGGACGGTGAACACTGAAGCTTTCTTT.

In this sample, this clonotype turned up many times. The chain recombines TRBV18 with TRBJ2-7, with 7 bases aligning to TRBD2. The ends lost 7 bases at V and 3 bases at J; junction bases unmatched: 9. This CDR3 region has 14 residues. Looked up from germline, CDR1 is KGHSH and CDR2 is LQKENI. CDR3 DNA sequence: TGTGCCAGCTTCGTAGGCGGGGGATTCTACGAGCAGTACTTC. Its translation is CASFVGGGFYEQYF.

V gene TRBV10-3 combines with J gene TRBJ2-5; D is perhaps TRBD2 (7 bases). V was pared by 11 bases and J by 2 bases, with 15 bases between. The CDR3 has 13 residues. Looked up from germline, CDR1 is ENHRY and CDR2 is SYGVKD. In DNA form, the CDR3 reads TGTGCCGCGGGGAGGGGGGCTCAAGAGACCCAGTACTTC. Amino acid sequence: CAAGRGAQETQYF.

The chain uses TRBV7-6 and TRBJ2-1; D unclear. The V gene's germline CDR1 is SGHVS and CDR2 FNYEAQ. V lost 4 bases, J lost 5 bases, and 15 bases lay in between. This CDR3 is built from 15 residues. The CDR3 loop is CASSSFTFANNEQFF. The CDR3 nucleotides read TGTGCCAGCAGCTCCTTCACGTTTGCCAACAATGAGCAGTTCTTC. The whole variable domain, filled in from reference TRBV7-6 and TRBJ2-1, reads GAGVSQSPRYKVTKRGQDVALRCDPISGHVSLYWYRQALGQGPEFLTYFNYEAQQDKSGLPNDRFSAERPEGSISTLTIQRTEQRDSAMYRCASSSFTFANNEQFFGPGTRLTVL.

In this sample, this clonotype turned up many times. It is likely a read error, because the conserved phenylalanine at the end of the CDR3 is missing. The DNA is omitted, as the CDR3 cannot be located on it reliably, and the CDR3 follows TCRdb's listing. The gene calls are TRBV4-3 and TRBJ2-5; TRBD2 reflects the table's D call only, with no check against the DNA. The CDR3 is 11 amino acids long, termini counted. Germline assignment: CDR1 LGHNA and CDR2 YSLEER. CDR3 protein: CASSQASGVEI.

This clonotype was found a few times. CDR3 region: CASSPKGQGYGYTF. The CDR3 DNA reads TGTGCCAGCAGCCCCAAGGGACAGGGATATGGCTACACCTTC. The chain recombines TRBV5-4 with TRBJ1-2, with 9 bases that match TRBD1. The length of the CDR3 is 14 residues. Germline lookup yields CDR1 SGHNT and CDR2 YYREEE (reference sequence). Trimming cost V 4 bases and J 5 bases; bases outside gene matches: 6.

This clonotype was counted many times. The V gene is TRBV6-5, the J gene TRBJ2-3; D not certain. Trimming shortened V by 0 bases and J by 0 bases, and 7 bases separated the two germline ends. Germline V gives CDR1 MNHEY, CDR2 SVGAGI. The CDR3 covers 15 residues. Written as DNA, the CDR3 is TGTGCCAGCAGTTACTCATCAATGAGCACAGATACGCAGTATTTT. This gives the protein CASSYSSMSTDTQYF.

This clonotype was detected only a few times. The chain couples TRBV19 to TRBJ2-7; perhaps D is TRBD1 or TRBD2 (5 bases each). Germline CDR1 is LNHDA and CDR2 is SQIVND (reference sequence). The CDR3 has 14 amino acids. Trimming left V 2 bases short and J 1 base short, with 9 bases between. CDR3 nucleotides: TGTGCCAGTAGTATACCCGGGACGTCCTACGAGCAGTACTTC. Protein: CASSIPGTSYEQYF.

This clonotype occurred many times. This chain uses TRBV2 with TRBJ2-3, with D unclear. The V gene lost 5 bases and the J gene lost 0 bases, with 9 bases spanning the gap. CDR3 length: 14 residues. Germline CDR1 SNHLY, CDR2 FYNNEI. This chain's CDR3 is CASSPQTSTDTQYF. The CDR3 DNA sequence: TGTGCCAGCAGTCCTCAAACTAGCACAGATACGCAGTATTTT.

Only a few counts were recorded for this clonotype. The rearrangement uses TRBV6-5 and TRBJ2-2; no clear D gene. The ends were cut back, 4 bases at V and 7 bases at J, with 16 bases in the middle. Looked up from germline, CDR1 is MNHEY and CDR2 is SVGAGI. The CDR3 contains 15 residues. CDR3 nucleotides: TGTGCCAGCAGTTCGAGCGCGGCCTATTTCGGGGAGCTGTTTTTT. It codes for CASSSSAAYFGELFF.

This clonotype was seen a handful of times. The chain combines TRBV7-2 with TRBJ1-5, with 7 positions matching TRBD1. Germline CDR1 is SGHTA and CDR2 is FQGNSA. Trimming cost V 5 bases and J 7 bases; bases outside gene matches: 5. The CDR3 runs to 13 residues. CDR3 region: CASSRDRAQPQHF. For the CDR3, the DNA is TGTGCCAGCAGCCGAGACAGGGCCCAGCCCCAGCATTTT.

This clonotype was recorded many times. This chain connects TRBV7-2 to TRBJ2-3; 10 bases are a match to TRBD2. The V gene end was trimmed by 5 bases and the J gene end by 4 bases; junction bases not matched to a gene: 6. Germline lookup yields CDR1 SGHTA and CDR2 FQGNSA. The CDR3 totals 15 residues. The CDR3 protein is CASSQSLAGPDTQYF. Here the CDR3 DNA reads TGTGCCAGCAGCCAATCACTAGCGGGGCCAGATACGCAGTATTTT.